Each of the 28 T cell receptor beta chains below was sequenced from the same sample in a study of PD-1 blockade in mismatch repair-deficient tumors. The table came from immunoSEQ multiplex PCR; TCRdb's copy has only in-frame clones and leaves some out. This sample has 60,000 to 75,000 clones, with 88% found just once. This specimen was peripheral blood, taken 52 weeks after starting pembrolizumab. Receptors originate from an adult with mismatch repair-deficient cancer.

The rearrangement links TRBV28 to TRBJ2-1; 11 bases fit TRBD2. This CDR3 is built from 17 residues. Germline assignment: CDR1 MDHEN and CDR2 SYDVKM. V shed 1 base and J 3 bases; nucleotides not matched to a gene: 5. CDR3 sequence reads: CASSLSPLAGVYNEQFF. The CDR3 DNA is TGTGCCAGCAGTTTATCCCCACTAGCGGGAGTCTACAATGAGCAGTTCTTC.

This rearrangement joins TRBV23-1 to TRBJ1-1; the D gene is possibly TRBD1 (6 bases). TRBV23-1 is reported as an ORF; its role is uncertain. Trimming stripped 2 bases from V and 1 base from J, with 14 bases between. The CDR3 spans 16 residues. This CDR3 reads CASSQNRGTANTEAFF. In nucleotides, the CDR3 is TGCGCCAGCAGTCAAAATAGGGGGACCGCGAACACTGAAGCTTTCTTT.

This clone was recorded once. This chain joins TRBV6-6 and TRBJ2-7; D is possibly TRBD1 (6 bases). V lost 7 bases to trimming and J lost 3 bases, with 13 bases between them. This CDR3 contains 13 residues. Germline CDR1 MNHNY, CDR2 SVGAGI (reference sequence). This chain's CDR3 is CASKAGVIYEQYF. CDR3 coding DNA: TGTGCCAGCAAGGCAGGGGTCATCTACGAGCAGTACTTC.

The V call is TRBV7-9, the J call TRBJ1-4; D not certain. Germline assignment: CDR1 SEHNR and CDR2 FQNEAQ (reference sequence). The V end lost 5 bases, the J end lost 8 bases, and 24 bases lay between the germline ends. The CDR3 covers 17 residues. CDR3 coding DNA: TGTGCCAGCAGCCAAGAAAGGGTGGTCGGTCAAATCGAAAAACTGTTTTTT. It specifies CASSQERVVGQIEKLFF.

V usage is TRBV6-5 and J usage is TRBJ2-1; TRBD2 matches 7 bases. V trimming: 4 bases; J trimming: 7 bases; junction bases outside the gene matches: 1. The CDR3 extends over 12 amino acids. Germline assignment: CDR1 MNHEY and CDR2 SVGAGI. CDR3 residues: CASSLGGNEQFF. The CDR3, as DNA: TGTGCCAGCAGTTTGGGGGGGAATGAGCAGTTCTTC.

The chain employs TRBV7-6 and TRBJ1-1, with TRBD1 as a possible D gene (6 bases). The germline gives CDR1 SGHVS, CDR2 FNYEAQ. This CDR3 region has 17 residues. The germline V and J ends were trimmed by 2 bases and 1 base, with 17 bases remaining between them. This chain's CDR3 is CASSLLVVGHKNTEAFF. The DNA for the CDR3 is TGTGCCAGCAGCTTATTAGTCGTGGGACATAAGAACACTGAAGCTTTCTTT.

This chain joins TRBV4-2 and TRBJ2-4; the D is unclear. V gave up 0 bases and J gave up 1 base, with 10 bases separating them. The CDR3 covers 16 residues. CDR1 is LGHNA, CDR2 YNFKEQ, per germline. CDR3 nucleotides: TGTGCCAGCAGCCAAGAGTTCGGCACGGCCAAAAACATTCAGTACTTC. It specifies CASSQEFGTAKNIQYF.

The chain employs TRBV4-3 and TRBJ2-3; no firm D call. Trimming pared 4 bases from V and 7 bases from J, leaving 21 bases between. This CDR3 comprises 16 residues. Germline V gene sequence: CDR1 LGHNA, CDR2 YSLEER. The CDR3 loop reads CASSPADGPPSYTQYF. In DNA form, the CDR3 reads TGCGCCAGCAGCCCCGCGGACGGGCCCCCGTCGTATACGCAGTATTTT.

Written as DNA, the CDR3 is TGTGCCAGCAGCCTTCCGGGACAGGGACTCTACGAGCAGTACTTC. This codes for CASSLPGQGLYEQYF. The chain combines TRBV14 with TRBJ2-7; 9 nucleotides line up with TRBD1. From germline, CDR1 is SGHDN and CDR2 FVKESK. J lost 3 bases, V lost 4 bases, and 7 bases had no gene match. This CDR3 has 15 residues.

The chain employs TRBV6-6 and TRBJ1-5; TRBD1 matches 8 bases. This CDR3 has 16 amino acids. J gave up 4 bases and V 6 bases, and 11 bases lay outside the gene matches. CDR1 is MNHNY and CDR2 is SVGAGI in the germline V gene (reference sequence). CDR3 protein: CASSNSRTGRNQPQHF. The CDR3 region has the DNA TGTGCCAGCAGCAACTCTAGGACAGGGAGGAATCAGCCCCAGCATTTT.

This sequence joins TRBV5-4 and TRBJ2-3, with 8 bases aligning to TRBD2. The germline V gene encodes CDR1 SGHNT and CDR2 YYREEE (reference sequence). This CDR3 has 14 amino acids. Losses at the gene ends were 1 base for V and 8 bases for J; bases not matched to a gene: 6. CDR3 DNA: TGTGCCAGCAGCTTGCCTAGCGGGCAATCTACGCAGTATTTT. Translated: CASSLPSGQSTQYF.

The chain employs TRBV6-5 and TRBJ2-2, with 8 bases that match TRBD2. The trim removed 4 bases at V and 2 bases at J, leaving 3 bases unmatched. The CDR3 sequence is 15 residues long. CDR1 and CDR2 (germline): MNHEY, SVGAGI. The CDR3 reads CASSSSGLNTGELFF. DNA of the CDR3: TGTGCCAGCAGTTCTAGCGGGTTAAACACCGGGGAGCTGTTTTTT.

The rearrangement joins TRBV23-1 to TRBJ2-6; 7 nucleotides align to TRBD2. TRBV23-1 belongs to the ORF category, with a function that is uncertain. This CDR3 has 17 residues. J lost 3 bases, V lost 2 bases, and 7 bases had no gene match. The CDR3: CASSQRQGGVGANVLTF. The CDR3 nucleotides are TGCGCCAGCAGTCAAAGGCAGGGAGGGGTTGGGGCCAACGTCCTGACTTTC.

The chain is built from TRBV6-4 and TRBJ1-1; 10 bases line up with TRBD1. CDR3 length: 16 residues. Germline assignment: CDR1 MRHNA and CDR2 SNTAGT. V shed 2 bases, J shed 4 bases, and the junction held 7 bases outside the gene matches. CDR3 nucleotide sequence: TGTGCCAGCAGTGACCCGGGACAGGGGCCGTGCACTGAAGCTTTCTTT. It encodes CASSDPGQGPCTEAFF.

The chain combines TRBV5-4 with TRBJ2-5, with D uncertain. CDR1 is SGHNT and CDR2 is YYREEE in the germline V gene (reference sequence). V was clipped by 0 bases and J by 2 bases, with 14 bases between them. This CDR3 is 16 amino acids long. CDR3 DNA: TGTGCCAGCAGCTTGGTGGGCTGGGGTTCACAAGAGACCCAGTACTTC. It is translated as CASSLVGWGSQETQYF.

This clone was recorded only once. This CDR3 is also generated by other DNA sequences in the sample. This chain links TRBV25-1 with TRBJ2-7; 7 nucleotides match TRBD2. Germline CDR1 and CDR2: MGHDK and SYGVNS. V was pared by 5 bases and J by 1 base, with 8 bases of the junction left unmatched. The CDR3 is made up of 15 amino acids. In DNA form, the CDR3 reads TGTGCCAGCAGTCCCTCCCGGGACTATTCCTACGAGCAGTACTTC. This encodes CASSPSRDYSYEQYF.

The V and J genes are TRBV6-6 and TRBJ2-1; possible D gene TRBD1, 6 bases. Germline loops: CDR1 MNHNY, CDR2 SVGAGI (reference sequence). The CDR3 is made up of 14 amino acids. The ends were cut back, 5 bases at V and 2 bases at J, with 10 bases in the middle. Written as DNA, the CDR3 is TGTGCCAGCAGTCCGACAGGACCCTACAATGAGCAGTTCTTC. Encoded protein: CASSPTGPYNEQFF.

The chain has TRBV5-1 and TRBJ2-1, with TRBD2 identical over 11 bases. Germline CDR1 reads SGHRS; CDR2 reads YFSETQ. The length of the CDR3 is 16 residues. The trim removed 0 bases at V and 5 bases at J, leaving 4 bases unmatched. CDR3 sequence (DNA): TGCGCCAGCAGCTTGGGTACTAGCGGGAGCCACAATGAGCAGTTCTTC. This gives the protein CASSLGTSGSHNEQFF. Based on the CDR3 plus reference TRBV5-1 and TRBJ2-1, the full variable domain is KAGVTQTPRYLIKTRGQQVTLSCSPISGHRSVSWYQQTPGQGLQFLFEYFSETQRNKGNFPGRFSGRQFSNSRSEMNVSTLELGDSALYLCASSLGTSGSHNEQFFGPGTRLTVL.

The chain has TRBV19 and TRBJ1-2; 8 bases agree with TRBD1. Germline values: CDR1 LNHDA, CDR2 SQIVND (reference sequence). The CDR3 spans 16 residues. The V gene end was trimmed by 3 bases and the J gene end by 1 base; junction bases not matched to a gene: 7. The CDR3 here is CASSIFSGTGNYGYTF. The CDR3 region has the DNA TGTGCCAGTAGTATCTTTTCCGGGACAGGTAACTATGGCTACACCTTC.

The gene calls are TRBV2 and TRBJ2-2, with 7 bases lining up with TRBD1. V was clipped by 6 bases and J by 0 bases; unmatched bases: 16. Looked up from germline, CDR1 is SNHLY and CDR2 is FYNNEI. CDR3 size: 19 residues. The CDR3 here is CASSRSRDSLPPNTGELFF. In DNA form, the CDR3 reads TGTGCCAGCAGCCGTAGCAGGGACAGCTTACCACCGAACACCGGGGAGCTGTTTTTT.

V is TRBV5-1 and J is TRBJ1-3; D not resolved. Trimming shortened V by 0 bases and J by 3 bases, and 4 bases separated the two germline ends. This CDR3 comprises 13 residues. From germline, CDR1 is SGHRS and CDR2 YFSETQ. The CDR3 sequence: CASSLGYGNTIYF. In DNA, the CDR3 is TGCGCCAGCAGCTTGGGGTATGGAAACACCATATATTTT.

The rearrangement joins TRBV7-9 to TRBJ1-2, with 9 bases aligning to TRBD1. CDR1 is SEHNR and CDR2 is FQNEAQ in the germline V gene (reference sequence). There are 15 residues in the CDR3. V shed 3 bases, J shed 3 bases, and the junction held 5 bases outside the gene matches. The DNA of the CDR3 is TGTGCCAGCAGCTTGACGGGACAGGGTGACTATGGCTACACCTTC. Translated: CASSLTGQGDYGYTF.

This chain uses TRBV18 with TRBJ2-7, with D perhaps TRBD1 (6 bases). Trimming shortened V by 3 bases and J by 0 bases, and 18 bases separated the two germline ends. CDR1 KGHSH and CDR2 LQKENI come from the germline V gene. The CDR3 spans 17 residues. DNA of the CDR3: TGTGCCAGCTCACCCCCGTGGGACACTCCCAGCTCCTACGAGCAGTACTTC. It specifies CASSPPWDTPSSYEQYF.

The rearrangement links TRBV15 to TRBJ2-6; tentatively, D is TRBD1 (6 bases). V lost 2 bases and J lost 2, with 19 bases in between. The CDR3 is 19 residues long. Germline V gene sequence: CDR1 LNHNV, CDR2 YYDKDF (reference sequence). CDR3 in DNA: TGTGCCACCAGCAGAAGAAGCACAGGGATGATGACTGGGGCCAACGTCCTGACTTTC. Translation: CATSRRSTGMMTGANVLTF. The full variable domain, with the rest looked up from reference TRBV15 and TRBJ2-6, is DAMVIQNPRYQVTQFGKPVTLSCSQTLNHNVMYWYQQKSSQAPKLLFHYYDKDFNNEADTPDNFQSRRPNTSFCFLDIRSPGLGDTAMYLCATSRRSTGMMTGANVLTFGAGSRLTVL.

The J gene is TRBJ2-5, the V gene TRBV9, with D hard to call. CDR1 SGDLS and CDR2 YYNGEE come from the germline V gene. CDR3 length: 13 amino acids. V shed 0 bases and J shed 1 base, with 4 bases lying between them. CDR3 protein: CASSVGGQETQYF. The DNA for the CDR3 is TGTGCCAGCAGCGTAGGCGGCCAAGAGACCCAGTACTTC.

J is TRBJ2-1 and V is TRBV7-9; no clear D gene. The V and J ends lost 5 bases and 0 bases respectively, with 14 bases between them. The CDR3 extends over 16 amino acids. Germline V gene data show CDR1 as SEHNR and CDR2 as FQNEAQ (reference sequence). The CDR3 is CASSPDLASSYNEQFF. Written as DNA, the CDR3 is TGTGCCAGCAGCCCCGACTTGGCTAGCTCCTACAATGAGCAGTTCTTC.

This clone was recorded only once. This rearrangement joins TRBV21-1 to TRBJ2-7; the table names TRBD1, a call not compared with the DNA. TRBV21-1 is tagged as a pseudogene. There are 19 residues in the CDR3. This CDR3 is CASSKLFPGRDRSFHEQYF. The CDR3 bases are TGTGCCAGCAGCAAATTGTTTCCCGGCAGGGACAGGAGCTTCCACGAGCAGTACTTC.

This chain uses TRBV29-1 with TRBJ2-3; 12 nucleotides line up with TRBD2. The CDR3 is 16 residues long. The germline CDR1 and CDR2 sequences are SQVTM and ANQGSEA. CDR3 amino acids: CRVAHLAGGPSDTQYF. CDR3 coding DNA: TGCAGAGTAGCCCATCTAGCGGGAGGGCCATCAGATACGCAGTATTTT.